This T cell receptor beta chain was recovered during a study of blood T cell repertoires in COVID-19. Study context: Samples taken during acute and convalescent COVID-19 were collected in the United States, Italy and Spain.

Generated by immunoSEQ multiplex PCR, the TCRdb table keeps only in-frame clones and is missing some. Seen here are roughly 190,000 clones, about nine tenths observed once, and the top ten hold approximately 2.4%. V lost 2 bases to trimming and J lost 1 base; unmatched junction nucleotides: 2. The CDR3 contains 16 residues. CDR1 is SGHAT, CDR2 FQNNGV, per germline. Cohort placement rested on clinical history that participants reported themselves. Two negative PCRs, clearance, or symptom resolution were required of recovered Cohort 3 donors. Sequencing was performed on PBMCs or T cells enriched from blood (not recorded which). This chain connects TRBV11-2 to TRBJ2-3, with 11 bases aligning to TRBD2. The clonotype was recovered from a woman aged 25 to 39 who had recovered from COVID-19. The CDR3 bases are TGTGCCAGCAGCTTACTAGCGGGAGGAGGCACAGATACGCAGTATTTT. It encodes CASSLLAGGGTDTQYF.